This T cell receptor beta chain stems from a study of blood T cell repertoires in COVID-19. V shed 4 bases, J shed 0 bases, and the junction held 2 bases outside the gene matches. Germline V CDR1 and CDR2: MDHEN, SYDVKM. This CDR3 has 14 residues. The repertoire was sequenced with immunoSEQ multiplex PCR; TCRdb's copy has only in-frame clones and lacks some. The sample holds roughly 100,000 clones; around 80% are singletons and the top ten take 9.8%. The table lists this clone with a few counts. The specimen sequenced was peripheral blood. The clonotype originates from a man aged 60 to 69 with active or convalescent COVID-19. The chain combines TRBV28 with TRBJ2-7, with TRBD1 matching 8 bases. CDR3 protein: CASSSGQASYEQYF. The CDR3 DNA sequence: TGTGCCAGCAGTTCGGGACAGGCCTCCTACGAGCAGTACTTC.